This T cell receptor (beta chain) comes out of a study of blood T cell repertoires in COVID-19. Enrolled during active infection, Seattle patients were then followed longitudinally. Methods used by the authors: Estimation of nucleated cell counts was performed using reference gene primer amplification. TCRdb's copy holds only in-frame clones and misses some; the assay was immunoSEQ multiplex PCR. D and trimming were read from the DNA, whereas the V and J calls and clone size are those reported in that table. The table shows just under 350,000 clones, with 80% to 90% occurring only once. This CDR3 has 13 residues. Germline V gene sequence: CDR1 MNHEY, CDR2 SMNVEV (reference sequence). With 3 bases removed from V and 9 bases from J, the gap between germline ends came to 12 bases.

The receptor was derived from a woman aged 50 to 60 with COVID-19, enrolled during active disease. Sequenced input: peripheral blood. The J gene is TRBJ1-5, the V gene TRBV27; D call uncertain. The CDR3 nucleotides read TGTGCCAGCAGTTTCGGAAGGGAGGGGCCCCAGCATTTT. This sequence encodes CASSFGREGPQHF.